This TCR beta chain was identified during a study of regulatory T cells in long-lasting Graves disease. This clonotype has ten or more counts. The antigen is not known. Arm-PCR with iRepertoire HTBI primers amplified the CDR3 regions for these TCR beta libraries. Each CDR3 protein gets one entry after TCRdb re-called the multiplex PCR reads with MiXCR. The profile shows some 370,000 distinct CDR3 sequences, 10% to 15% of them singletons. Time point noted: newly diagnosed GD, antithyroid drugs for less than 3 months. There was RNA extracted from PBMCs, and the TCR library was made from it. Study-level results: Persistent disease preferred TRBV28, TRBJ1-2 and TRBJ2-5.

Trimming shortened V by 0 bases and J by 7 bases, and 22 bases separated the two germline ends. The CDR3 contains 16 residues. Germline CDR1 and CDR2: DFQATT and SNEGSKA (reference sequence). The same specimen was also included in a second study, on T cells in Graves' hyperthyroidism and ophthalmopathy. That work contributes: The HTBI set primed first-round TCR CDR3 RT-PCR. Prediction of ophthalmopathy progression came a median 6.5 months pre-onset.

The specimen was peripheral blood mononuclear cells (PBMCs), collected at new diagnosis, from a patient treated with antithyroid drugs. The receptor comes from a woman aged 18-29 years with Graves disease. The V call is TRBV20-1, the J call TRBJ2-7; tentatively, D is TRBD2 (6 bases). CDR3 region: CSARDPGLELTGEQYF. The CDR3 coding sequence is TGCAGTGCTAGAGACCCGGGACTCGAGTTAACGGGGGAGCAGTACTTC.